This T cell receptor (beta chain) was captured in a study of blood T cell repertoires in COVID-19. In the study overall: The origin of the acute and convalescent COVID-19 samples was the United States, Italy and Spain.

This CDR3 has 13 residues. Per germline, CDR1 GTSNPN and CDR2 SVGIG (reference sequence). Trimming shortened V by 6 bases and J by 0 bases, and 11 bases separated the two germline ends. Sequencing was performed with immunoSEQ multiplex PCR; in TCRdb, only in-frame clones are kept and a portion is missing. There are around 200,000 clones in the sample; approximately 90% occur only once, and approximately 6.2% lies in the top ten. The specimen sequenced was peripheral blood. The chain is built from TRBV30 and TRBJ1-2, with D unclear. The receptor's source is a man aged 55 to 69 who had recovered from COVID-19. CDR3 sequence: CACPRSSNYGYTF. The CDR3 coding sequence is TGTGCCTGCCCCCGGAGCTCTAACTATGGCTACACCTTC.